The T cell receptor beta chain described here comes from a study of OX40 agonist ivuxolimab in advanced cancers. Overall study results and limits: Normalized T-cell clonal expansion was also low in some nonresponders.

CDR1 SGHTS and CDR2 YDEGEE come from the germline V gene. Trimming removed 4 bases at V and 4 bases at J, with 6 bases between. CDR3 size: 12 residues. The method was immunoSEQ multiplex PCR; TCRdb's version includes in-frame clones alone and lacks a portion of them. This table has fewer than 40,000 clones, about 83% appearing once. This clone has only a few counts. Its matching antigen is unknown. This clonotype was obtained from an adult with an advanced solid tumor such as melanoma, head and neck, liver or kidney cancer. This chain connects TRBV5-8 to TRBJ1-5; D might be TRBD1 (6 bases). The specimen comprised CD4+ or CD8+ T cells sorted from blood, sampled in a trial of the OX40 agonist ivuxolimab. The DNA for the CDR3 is TGTGCCAGCAGCGGACAGAATCAGCCCCAGCATTTT. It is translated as CASSGQNQPQHF.